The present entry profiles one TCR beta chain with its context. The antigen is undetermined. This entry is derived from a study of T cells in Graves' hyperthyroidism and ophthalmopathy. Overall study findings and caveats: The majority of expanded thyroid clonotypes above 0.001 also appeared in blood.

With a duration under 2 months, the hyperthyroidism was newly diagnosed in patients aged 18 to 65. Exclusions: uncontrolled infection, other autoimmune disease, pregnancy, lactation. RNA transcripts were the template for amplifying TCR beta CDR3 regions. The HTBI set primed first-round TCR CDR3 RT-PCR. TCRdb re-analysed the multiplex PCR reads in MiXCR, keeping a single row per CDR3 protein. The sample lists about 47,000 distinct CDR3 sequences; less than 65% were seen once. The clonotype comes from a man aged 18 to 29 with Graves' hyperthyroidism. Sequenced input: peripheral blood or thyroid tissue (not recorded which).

The CDR3 is CSAPWDRGFNSYEQYF. CDR3 bases: TGCAGTGCTCCGTGGGACAGGGGGTTCAACTCCTACGAGCAGTACTTC. This rearrangement joins TRBV20-1 to TRBJ2-7; 11 nucleotides match TRBD1. V dropped 5 bases and J dropped 0; count of bases not matched to a gene: 9. The germline gives CDR1 DFQATT, CDR2 SNEGSKA (reference sequence). The CDR3 consists of 16 residues.